Following are 5 T cell receptor beta chains from one sample sequenced in a study of radiotherapy plus CTLA-4 blockade in lung cancer. Assay used: immunoSEQ multiplex PCR; TCRdb lists only in-frame clones, some missing. The table has 35,000 to 40,000 clones, about 86% seen once. Sequences were derived from peripheral blood, sampled from a patient treated with radiotherapy plus ipilimumab. These receptors came from a human donor with non-small cell lung cancer whose response to radiotherapy plus ipilimumab could not be evaluated.

The genes are TRBV28 and TRBJ2-7, with D perhaps TRBD2 (5 bases). Between the trimmed V and J ends, which lost 2 bases and 6 bases, there was a span of 11 bases. The CDR3 runs 13 residues. Germline V CDR1 and CDR2: MDHEN, SYDVKM. DNA of the CDR3: TGTGCCAGCAGTTTACCTCGGGGTAGCGAGCAGTACTTC. This translates into CASSLPRGSEQYF.

The rearrangement joins TRBV28 to TRBJ1-1; D uncertain. The CDR3 consists of 12 residues. V gave up 3 bases and J gave up 3 bases, with 5 bases separating them. Per germline, CDR1 MDHEN and CDR2 SYDVKM. The CDR3 DNA sequence: TGTGCCAGCAGTTTCCGGGACACTGAAGCTTTCTTT. Its translation is CASSFRDTEAFF.

With respect to this clone: Within the sample, other DNA sequences also encode this same CDR3. The chain is built from TRBV5-8 and TRBJ2-1; TRBD1 matches 7 bases. The ends lost 4 bases at V and 3 bases at J; junction bases unmatched: 4. Germline CDR1 SGHTS, CDR2 YDEGEE. The CDR3 spans 14 residues. The CDR3 sequence is CASSPRTGYNEQFF. The CDR3 DNA sequence: TGTGCCAGCAGCCCAAGGACAGGCTACAATGAGCAGTTCTTC.

The chain recombines TRBV2 with TRBJ2-6, with D uncertain. This CDR3 is 15 amino acids long. The V gene lost 1 base and the J gene lost 4 bases, with 8 bases spanning the gap. Germline CDR1 and CDR2: SNHLY and FYNNEI. The CDR3 is CASSEGYLGANVLTF. CDR3 nucleotide sequence: TGTGCCAGCAGTGAAGGATACTTAGGGGCCAACGTCCTGACTTTC. The entire variable domain, with the rest obtained from reference TRBV2 and TRBJ2-6, is as follows: EPEVTQTPSHQVTQMGQEVILRCVPISNHLYFYWYRQILGQKVEFLVSFYNNEISEKSEIFDDQFSVERPDGSNFTLKIRSTKLEDSAMYFCASSEGYLGANVLTFGAGSRLTVL.

The chain uses TRBV5-4 and TRBJ2-1; 7 bases fit TRBD2. The CDR3 is 13 residues long. V was pared by 4 bases and J by 15 bases, with 13 bases of the junction left unmatched. From germline, CDR1 is SGHNT and CDR2 YYREEE (reference sequence). The CDR3 sequence: CASSPGASGMGFF. CDR3 DNA: TGTGCCAGCAGCCCCGGGGCTAGCGGAATGGGGTTCTTC.